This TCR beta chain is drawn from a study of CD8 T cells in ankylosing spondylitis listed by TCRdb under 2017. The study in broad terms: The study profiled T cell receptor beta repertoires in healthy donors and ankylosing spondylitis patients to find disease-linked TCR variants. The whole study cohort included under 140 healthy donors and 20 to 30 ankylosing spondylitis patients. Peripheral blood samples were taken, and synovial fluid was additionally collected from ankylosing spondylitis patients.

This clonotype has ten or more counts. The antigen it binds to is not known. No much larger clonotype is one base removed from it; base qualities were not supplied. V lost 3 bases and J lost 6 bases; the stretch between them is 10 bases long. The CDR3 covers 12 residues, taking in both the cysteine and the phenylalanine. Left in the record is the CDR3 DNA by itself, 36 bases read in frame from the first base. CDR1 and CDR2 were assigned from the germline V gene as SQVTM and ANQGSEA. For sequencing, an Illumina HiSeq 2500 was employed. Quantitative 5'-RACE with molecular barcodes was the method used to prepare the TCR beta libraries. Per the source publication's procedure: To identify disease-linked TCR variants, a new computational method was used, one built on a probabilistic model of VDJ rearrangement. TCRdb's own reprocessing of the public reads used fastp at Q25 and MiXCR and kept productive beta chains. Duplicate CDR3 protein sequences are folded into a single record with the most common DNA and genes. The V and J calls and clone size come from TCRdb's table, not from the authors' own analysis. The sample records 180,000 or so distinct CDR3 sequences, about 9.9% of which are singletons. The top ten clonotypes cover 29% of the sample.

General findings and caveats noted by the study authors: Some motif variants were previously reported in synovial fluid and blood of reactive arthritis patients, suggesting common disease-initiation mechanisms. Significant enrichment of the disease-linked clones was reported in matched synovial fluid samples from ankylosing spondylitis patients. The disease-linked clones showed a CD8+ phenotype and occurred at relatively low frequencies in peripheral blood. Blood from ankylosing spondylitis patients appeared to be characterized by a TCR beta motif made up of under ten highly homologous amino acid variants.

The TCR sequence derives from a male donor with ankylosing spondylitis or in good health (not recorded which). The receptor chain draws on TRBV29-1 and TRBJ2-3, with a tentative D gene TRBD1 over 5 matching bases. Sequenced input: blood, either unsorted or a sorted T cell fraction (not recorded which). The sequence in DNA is TGCAGCGTTGAGGGCAGGGTGGATACGCAGTATTTT. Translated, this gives CSVEGRVDTQYF.